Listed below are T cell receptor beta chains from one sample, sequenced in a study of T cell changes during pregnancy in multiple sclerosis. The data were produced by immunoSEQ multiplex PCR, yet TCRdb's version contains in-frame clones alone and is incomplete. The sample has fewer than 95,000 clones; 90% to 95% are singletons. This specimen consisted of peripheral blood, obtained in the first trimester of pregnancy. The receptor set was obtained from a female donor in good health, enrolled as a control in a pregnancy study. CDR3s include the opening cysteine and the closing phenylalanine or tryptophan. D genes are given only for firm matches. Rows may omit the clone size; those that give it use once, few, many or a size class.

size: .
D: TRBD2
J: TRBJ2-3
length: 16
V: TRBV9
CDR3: CASSVAGSGSKDTQYF
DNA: TGTGCCAGCAGCGTAGCCGGTAGCGGGAGTAAAGATACGCAGTATTTT

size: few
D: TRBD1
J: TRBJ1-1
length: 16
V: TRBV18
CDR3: CASSPLDRGLNTEAFF
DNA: TGTGCCAGCTCGCCCCTAGACAGGGGATTGAACACTGAAGCTTTCTTT

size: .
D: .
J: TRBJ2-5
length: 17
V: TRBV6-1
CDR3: CASSDRGVAVRQETQYF
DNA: TGTGCCAGCAGTGACAGGGGGGTAGCGGTACGCCAAGAGACCCAGTACTTC

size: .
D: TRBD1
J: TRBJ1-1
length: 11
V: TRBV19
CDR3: CASSIQGAAFF
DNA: TGTGCCAGTAGCATCCAGGGGGCAGCTTTCTTT

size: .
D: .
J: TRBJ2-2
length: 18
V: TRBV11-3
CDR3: CASSLEGYGHPNTGELFF
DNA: TGTGCCAGCAGCTTAGAAGGATATGGACACCCTAACACCGGGGAGCTGTTTTTT

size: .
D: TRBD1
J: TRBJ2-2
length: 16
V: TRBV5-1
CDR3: CASSLSRTGGPGELFF
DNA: TGCGCCAGCAGCTTGTCCAGGACAGGGGGCCCCGGGGAGCTGTTTTTT

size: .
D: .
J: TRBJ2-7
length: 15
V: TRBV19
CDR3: CASSITESARNEQYF
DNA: TGTGCCAGTAGTATAACTGAGTCAGCGAGAAACGAGCAGTACTTC

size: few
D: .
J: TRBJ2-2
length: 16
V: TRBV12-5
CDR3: CASGLVEGANTGELFF
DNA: TGTGCTAGTGGTTTGGTAGAGGGGGCGAACACCGGGGAGCTGTTTTTT

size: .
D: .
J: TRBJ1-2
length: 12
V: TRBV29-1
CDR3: CSVVVGYYGYTF
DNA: TGCAGCGTTGTTGTCGGTTACTATGGCTACACCTTC

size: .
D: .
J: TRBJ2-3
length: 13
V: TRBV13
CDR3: CASNPRDTDTQYF
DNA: TGTGCCAGCAACCCCCGGGACACAGATACGCAGTATTTT

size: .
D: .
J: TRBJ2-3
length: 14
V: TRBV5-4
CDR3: CASSSSGGTDTQYF
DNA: TGTGCCAGCAGCTCGAGCGGAGGGACAGATACGCAGTATTTT

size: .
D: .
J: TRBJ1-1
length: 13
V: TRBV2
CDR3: CASNLGGDTEAFF
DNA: TGTGCCAGCAATTTAGGCGGGGACACTGAAGCTTTCTTT

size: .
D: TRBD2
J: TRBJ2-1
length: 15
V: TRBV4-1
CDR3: CASSQREGYNNEQFF
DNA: TGCGCCAGCAGCCAGCGGGAGGGGTACAACAATGAGCAGTTCTTC

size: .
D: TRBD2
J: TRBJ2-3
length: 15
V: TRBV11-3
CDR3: CASSFGREFTDTQYF
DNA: TGTGCCAGCAGCTTCGGGCGGGAGTTCACAGATACGCAGTATTTT

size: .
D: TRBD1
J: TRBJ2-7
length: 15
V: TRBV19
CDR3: CASSVTGDVFYEQYF
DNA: TGTGCCAGTAGTGTTACAGGGGATGTATTCTACGAGCAGTACTTC

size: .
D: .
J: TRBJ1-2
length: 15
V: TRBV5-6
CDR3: CASSLVGQANYGYTF
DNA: TGTGCCAGCAGCTTGGTAGGCCAGGCTAACTATGGCTACACCTTC

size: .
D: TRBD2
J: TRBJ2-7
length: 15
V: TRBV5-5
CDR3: CASSEASGTPYEQYF
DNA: TGTGCCAGCAGTGAGGCTAGCGGGACCCCGTACGAGCAGTACTTC

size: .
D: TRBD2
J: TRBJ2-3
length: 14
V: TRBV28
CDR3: CAILGLASTDTQYF
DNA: TGTGCCATCCTCGGACTAGCTAGCACAGATACGCAGTATTTT

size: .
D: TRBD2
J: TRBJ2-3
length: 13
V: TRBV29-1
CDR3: CSTGGAGADTQYF
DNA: TGCAGCACCGGGGGAGCGGGAGCAGATACGCAGTATTTT

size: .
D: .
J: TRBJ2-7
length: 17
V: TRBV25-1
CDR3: CASSENGGATGPYEQYF
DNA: TGTGCCAGCAGTGAGAACGGGGGAGCGACAGGGCCCTACGAGCAGTACTTC

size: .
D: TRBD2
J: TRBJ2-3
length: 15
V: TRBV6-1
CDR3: CASSEDGTGGDTQYF
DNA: TGTGCCAGCAGTGAAGACGGTACGGGAGGGGATACGCAGTATTTT

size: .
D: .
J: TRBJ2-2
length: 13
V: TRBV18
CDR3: CASSPTGTGELFF
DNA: TGTGCCAGCTCACCTACAGGGACCGGGGAGCTGTTTTTT

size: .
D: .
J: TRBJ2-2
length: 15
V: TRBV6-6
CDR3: CASSYLGMNTGELFF
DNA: TGTGCCAGCAGTTACCTAGGCATGAACACCGGGGAGCTGTTTTTT

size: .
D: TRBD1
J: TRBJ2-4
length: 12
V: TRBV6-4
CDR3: CASSSTGNIQYF
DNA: TGTGCCAGCAGCTCGACAGGGAACATTCAGTACTTC

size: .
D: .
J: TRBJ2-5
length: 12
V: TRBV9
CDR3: CASSGRGATQYF
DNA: TGTGCCAGCAGCGGACGGGGTGCGACCCAGTACTTC

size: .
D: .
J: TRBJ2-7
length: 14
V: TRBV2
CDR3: CASSPGTPNYEQYF
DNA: TGTGCCAGCAGCCCCGGGACTCCTAACTACGAGCAGTACTTC

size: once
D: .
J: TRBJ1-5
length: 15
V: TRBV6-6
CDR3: CASSITLARNQPQHF
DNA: TGTGCCAGCAGTATTACCCTAGCGCGCAATCAGCCCCAGCATTTT

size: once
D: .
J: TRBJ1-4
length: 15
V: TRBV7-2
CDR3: CASSLGAAGIEKLFF
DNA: TGTGCCAGCAGCTTAGGGGCCGCAGGGATAGAAAAACTGTTTTTT

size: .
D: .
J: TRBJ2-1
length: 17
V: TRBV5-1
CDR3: CASSSSLQGLQSREQFF
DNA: TGCGCCAGCAGCTCGTCACTACAGGGTCTGCAGTCCCGTGAGCAGTTCTTC

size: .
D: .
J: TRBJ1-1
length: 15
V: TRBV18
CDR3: CASSPPQPRGTEAFF
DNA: TGTGCCAGCTCACCACCTCAACCTCGGGGGACTGAAGCTTTCTTT

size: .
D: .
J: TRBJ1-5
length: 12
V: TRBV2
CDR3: CASSLIVEPQHF
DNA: TGTGCCAGCAGTCTCATAGTGGAGCCCCAGCATTTT

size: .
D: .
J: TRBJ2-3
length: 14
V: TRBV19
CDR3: CASHGRTGIPQWYF
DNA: TGTGCCAGCCACGGGAGAACCGGCATACCGCAGTGGTATTTT

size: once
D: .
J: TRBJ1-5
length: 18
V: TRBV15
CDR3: CATSLDTGQLALNQPQHF
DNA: TGTGCCACCAGCTTAGATACCGGACAGCTAGCCCTCAATCAGCCCCAGCATTTT

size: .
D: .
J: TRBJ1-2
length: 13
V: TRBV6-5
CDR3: CASSSGTIFGYTF
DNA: TGTGCCAGCAGTTCTGGGACTATCTTCGGCTACACCTTC

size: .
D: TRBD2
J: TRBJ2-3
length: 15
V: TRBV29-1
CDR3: CSVKTSGRTVDTQYF
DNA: TGCAGCGTTAAAACTAGCGGGAGGACGGTAGATACGCAGTATTTT

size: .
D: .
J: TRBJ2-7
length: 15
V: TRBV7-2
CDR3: CASSFFPGKGNEQYF
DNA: TGTGCCAGCAGCTTCTTCCCCGGGAAAGGTAACGAGCAGTACTTC

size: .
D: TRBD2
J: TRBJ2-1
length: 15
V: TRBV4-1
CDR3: CASSPPGLAGVEQFF
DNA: TGCGCCAGCAGCCCACCCGGACTAGCGGGAGTTGAGCAGTTCTTC

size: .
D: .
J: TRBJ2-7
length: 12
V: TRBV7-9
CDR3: CASSRGGDEQYF
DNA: TGTGCCAGCAGCCGAGGGGGGGACGAGCAGTACTTC

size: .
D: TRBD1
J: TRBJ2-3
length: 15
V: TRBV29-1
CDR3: CSVELPDRAVDTQYF
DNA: TGCAGCGTTGAGCTCCCAGACAGGGCTGTAGATACGCAGTATTTT

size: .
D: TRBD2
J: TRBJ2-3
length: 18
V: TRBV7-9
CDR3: CASSLAWTSGTSTDTQYF
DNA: TGTGCCAGCAGCTTAGCCTGGACTAGCGGAACTAGCACAGATACGCAGTATTTT

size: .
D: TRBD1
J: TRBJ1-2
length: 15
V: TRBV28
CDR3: CASSPGQGATYGYTF
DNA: TGTGCCAGCAGTCCAGGACAGGGGGCGACCTATGGCTACACCTTC

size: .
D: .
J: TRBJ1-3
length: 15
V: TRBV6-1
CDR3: CASSSGSLGGNTIYF
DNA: TGTGCCAGCAGTAGCGGGAGTCTGGGAGGAAACACCATATATTTT

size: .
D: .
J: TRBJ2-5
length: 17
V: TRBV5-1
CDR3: CASSLGRTGLHQETQYF
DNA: TGCGCCAGCAGCTTGGGGCGCACAGGCTTGCACCAAGAGACCCAGTACTTC

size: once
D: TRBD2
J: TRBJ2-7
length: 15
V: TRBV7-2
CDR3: CASRPRLAGVGEQYF
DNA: TGTGCCAGCAGGCCCAGACTAGCGGGAGTTGGCGAGCAGTACTTC

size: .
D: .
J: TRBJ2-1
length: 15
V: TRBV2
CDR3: CASSERLADYNEQFF
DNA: TGTGCCAGCAGTGAACGTCTAGCAGATTACAATGAGCAGTTCTTC

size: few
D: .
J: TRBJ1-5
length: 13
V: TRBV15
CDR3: CATSFQGGQPQHF
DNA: TGTGCCACCAGTTTCCAGGGAGGACAGCCCCAGCATTTT

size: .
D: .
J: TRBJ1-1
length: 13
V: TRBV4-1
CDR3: CASSQSARVVAFF
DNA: TGCGCCAGCAGCCAATCCGCGCGGGTGGTAGCTTTCTTT

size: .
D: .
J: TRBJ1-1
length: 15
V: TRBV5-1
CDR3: CASSEQGGANTEAFF
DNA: TGCGCCAGCTCGGAGCAGGGAGGGGCGAACACTGAAGCTTTCTTT

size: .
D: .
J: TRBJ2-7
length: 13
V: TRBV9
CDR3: CASSVDGGYEQYF
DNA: TGTGCCAGCAGCGTAGATGGGGGGTACGAGCAGTACTTC

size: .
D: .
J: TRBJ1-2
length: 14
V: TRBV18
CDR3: CASSPTGYDYGYTF
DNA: TGTGCCAGCTCACCCACAGGATACGACTATGGCTACACCTTC

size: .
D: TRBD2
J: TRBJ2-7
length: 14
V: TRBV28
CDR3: CASSLLAGGLEQYF
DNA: TGTGCCAGCAGTCTTCTAGCGGGAGGCCTCGAGCAGTACTTC

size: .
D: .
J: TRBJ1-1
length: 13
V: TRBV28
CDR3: CASNQGKNTEAFF
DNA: TGTGCCAGCAATCAGGGGAAGAACACTGAAGCTTTCTTT

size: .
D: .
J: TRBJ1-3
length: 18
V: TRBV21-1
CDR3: CASSCDQLTGDSGNTIYF
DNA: TGTGCCAGCAGCTGCGACCAACTTACAGGCGACTCTGGAAACACCATATATTTT